A selection of T cell receptor beta chains follows, all from one sample in a study of identical twins. TCRdb itself ran the 5' RACE reads through MiXCR, one entry per CDR3 protein. The sample includes about 520,000 distinct CDR3 sequences, 22% seen only once; the top ten take around 0.91%. This sample also appeared in a second study, on T cells expressing NK-cell markers.

The sequencing input was CD4+ T cells sorted from blood. The receptor set was obtained from a woman aged 18-29 years in good health. Each CDR3 is given with its conserved first and last residue. Each record gives: clone size, J gene, D gene, V gene, CDR3 protein, CDR3 DNA. D genes are given only for firm matches. Clone size is stated in some rows and not others, as once, few, many or a class when expanded.

few | TRBJ2-3 | . | TRBV5-6 | CASSPWGTDTQYF | TGTGCCAGCAGCCCCTGGGGAACAGATACGCAGTATTTT
many | TRBJ2-1 | TRBD2 | TRBV5-1 | CASSLNPSGSAVEQFF | TGCGCCAGCAGCTTGAACCCTAGCGGGAGTGCAGTTGAGCAGTTCTTC
few | TRBJ2-3 | . | TRBV12-3/TRBV12-4 | CASSLSSGQYF | TGTGCCAGCAGCCTCTCAAGCGGGCAGTATTTT
. | TRBJ2-7 | . | TRBV15 | CATSFRTRDYEQYF | TGTGCCACCAGCTTTCGGACCCGCGACTACGAGCAGTACTTC
. | TRBJ2-6 | TRBD1 | TRBV4-2 | CASSPGQGSSGASVLTF | TGTGCCAGCAGCCCGGGACAGGGAAGCTCTGGGGCCAGCGTCCTGACTTTC
. | TRBJ2-1 | TRBD1 | TRBV5-1 | CASSLGDRGRNEQFF | TGCGCCAGCAGCTTGGGGGACAGGGGGAGGAATGAGCAGTTCTTC
many | TRBJ2-1 | . | TRBV15 | CATSQAINEQFF | TGTGCCACCAGCCAAGCCATCAATGAGCAGTTCTTC
. | TRBJ1-1 | . | TRBV10-3 | CATSSGWENTEAFF | TGTGCCACATCATCGGGGTGGGAGAACACTGAAGCTTTCTTT
. | TRBJ2-3 | . | TRBV9 | CASSVAVGSPDTQYF | TGTGCCAGCAGCGTAGCGGTGGGTTCCCCAGATACGCAGTATTTT
. | TRBJ1-2 | . | TRBV20-1 | CSAPRTVSTLSGYTF | TGCAGTGCTCCCCGGACAGTGTCTACCCTCTCTGGCTACACCTTC
many | TRBJ1-2 | . | TRBV12-3/TRBV12-4 | CASSFFQGGGYTF | TGTGCCAGCAGTTTTTTCCAGGGTGGTGGCTACACCTTC
few | TRBJ1-1 | . | TRBV20-1 | CSARARPGTMNTEAFF | TGCAGTGCTCGCGCTCGGCCCGGGACCATGAACACTGAAGCTTTCTTT
few | TRBJ1-2 | . | TRBV7-2 | CASSPSGAKGYGYTF | TGTGCCAGCAGCCCATCAGGGGCGAAGGGCTATGGCTACACCTTC
. | TRBJ2-7 | . | TRBV11-2 | CASSIGGQGEQYF | TGTGCCAGCAGCATAGGAGGGCAAGGCGAGCAGTACTTC
. | TRBJ2-2 | . | TRBV4-1 | CASSLRPLNTGELFF | TGCGCCAGCAGCCTCCGGCCTCTGAACACCGGGGAGCTGTTTTTT
many | TRBJ2-2 | . | TRBV9 | CASSVDEGRRTGELFF | TGTGCCAGCAGCGTAGACGAGGGCAGGCGGACCGGGGAGCTGTTTTTT
once | TRBJ1-1 | TRBD1 | TRBV7-9 | CASSTQGVVAEAFF | TGTGCCAGCTCAACTCAGGGGGTTGTCGCTGAAGCTTTCTTT
. | TRBJ1-1 | TRBD1 | TRBV5-1 | CASSEGATEAFF | TGCGCCAGCAGTGAGGGGGCAACTGAAGCTTTCTTT
. | TRBJ2-2 | . | TRBV6-2/TRBV6-3 | CATSPDGRTGELFF | TGTGCCACCTCCCCCGACGGGCGTACCGGGGAGCTGTTTTTT
. | TRBJ1-1 | . | TRBV7-9 | CASSLVPRARTEAFF | TGTGCCAGCAGCTTAGTCCCCCGGGCGCGCACTGAAGCTTTCTTT
. | TRBJ2-3 | TRBD2 | TRBV7-9 | CASSFPFSGGRTDTQYF | TGTGCCAGCAGCTTCCCTTTTAGCGGGGGGCGCACAGATACGCAGTATTTT
. | TRBJ1-1 | . | TRBV12-3/TRBV12-4 | CASSLDHTNTEAFF | TGTGCCAGCAGTTTAGATCACACCAACACTGAAGCTTTCTTT
few | TRBJ2-5 | . | TRBV7-2 | CASSLDRAFPPETQYF | TGTGCCAGCAGCTTAGATAGGGCTTTCCCCCCGGAGACCCAGTACTTC
few | TRBJ1-1 | . | TRBV5-1 | CASSLDRGLAFF | TGCGCCAGCAGCTTGGATCGGGGTTTGGCTTTCTTT
few | TRBJ1-1 | . | TRBV6-5 | CASSYSGEPEAFF | TGTGCCAGCAGTTACTCCGGGGAGCCTGAAGCTTTCTTT
. | TRBJ1-1 | . | TRBV28 | CACGRGNTEAFF | TGTGCGTGTGGGAGGGGAAACACTGAAGCTTTCTTT
. | TRBJ1-2 | . | TRBV6-1 | CASSEPGGGGYTF | TGTGCCAGCAGTGAACCTGGAGGGGGAGGCTACACCTTC
. | TRBJ2-7 | TRBD2 | TRBV11-2 | CASSQGTAGAHEQYF | TGTGCCAGCAGCCAGGGTACTGCGGGAGCCCACGAGCAGTACTTC
. | TRBJ2-5 | TRBD2 | TRBV4-3 | CASSQDALAGGWETQYF | TGCGCCAGCAGCCAAGATGCCCTAGCGGGAGGTTGGGAGACCCAGTACTTC
. | TRBJ2-1 | . | TRBV5-1 | CASRFVYEQFF | TGCGCCAGCAGGTTCGTCTATGAGCAGTTCTTC
. | TRBJ1-1 | . | TRBV27 | CASSLYGYAGGSREAFF | TGTGCCAGCAGTTTATACGGCTACGCCGGAGGAAGTCGGGAAGCTTTCTTT
few | TRBJ2-7 | . | TRBV6-1 | CASSAGQYSYEQYF | TGTGCCAGCAGTGCGGGCCAGTATTCCTACGAGCAGTACTTC
few | TRBJ1-2 | . | TRBV7-2 | CASSSLEGLDTF | TGTGCCAGCAGCTCCCTAGAGGGACTGGACACCTTC
. | TRBJ2-3 | . | TRBV29-1 | CSVEVWGDTQYF | TGCAGCGTTGAAGTATGGGGTGATACGCAGTATTTT
many | TRBJ2-3 | TRBD1 | TRBV29-1 | CSAVPGTDYTDTQYF | TGCAGCGCCGTACCGGGGACAGATTACACAGATACGCAGTATTTT
. | TRBJ1-1 | . | TRBV7-9 | CASSSLGGKNTEAFF | TGTGCCAGCAGCTCCCTAGGTGGGAAGAACACTGAAGCTTTCTTT
. | TRBJ2-3 | . | TRBV27 | CASSWTFSTDTQYF | TGTGCCAGCAGTTGGACATTTAGCACAGATACGCAGTATTTT
. | TRBJ2-1 | . | TRBV20-1 | CSATRRHEQFF | TGCAGTGCTACGCGTCGACATGAGCAGTTCTTC
. | TRBJ2-7 | . | TRBV7-2 | CASSRSGTAASEQYF | TGTGCCAGCAGCCGCTCCGGGACCGCGGCCTCCGAGCAGTACTTC
few | TRBJ2-2 | . | TRBV6-1 | CASTPGENTGELFF | TGTGCCAGCACCCCAGGGGAGAACACCGGGGAGCTGTTTTTT
few | TRBJ1-1 | TRBD1 | TRBV7-9 | CASSGQGLKGTEAFF | TGTGCCAGCAGCGGACAGGGGTTGAAGGGCACTGAAGCTTTCTTT
. | TRBJ2-1 | TRBD2 | TRBV20-1 | CSARVVAGSSYNEQFF | TGCAGTGCTAGAGTGGTAGCGGGGAGCTCCTACAATGAGCAGTTCTTC
few | TRBJ2-3 | TRBD2 | TRBV6-2/TRBV6-3 | CASSTPEAGGSVRQYF | TGTGCCAGCAGTACCCCCGAAGCGGGGGGTTCCGTTCGGCAGTATTTT
few | TRBJ2-7 | . | TRBV15 | CATSRKAGYEQYF | TGTGCCACCAGCAGAAAAGCAGGCTACGAGCAGTACTTC
few | TRBJ1-1 | . | TRBV7-3 | CASSSEGEAFF | TGTGCCAGCAGCTCCGAGGGGGAAGCTTTCTTT
few | TRBJ2-3 | . | TRBV4-2 | CASSQAAAGAGTDTQYF | TGTGCCAGCAGCCAAGCGGCGGCGGGGGCCGGCACAGATACGCAGTATTTT
. | TRBJ2-4 | TRBD2 | TRBV19 | CASSSSGTSVLLAKNIQYF | TGTGCCAGTAGCTCCTCCGGGACTAGCGTCTTACTAGCCAAAAACATTCAGTACTTC
few | TRBJ1-5 | . | TRBV7-9 | CASSLGEGSEHF | TGTGCCAGCAGCTTAGGGGAGGGGAGTGAGCATTTT
. | TRBJ2-1 | TRBD2 | TRBV5-1 | CASSLAQSSGGDEQFF | TGCGCCAGCAGCTTGGCGCAATCTAGCGGGGGCGATGAGCAGTTCTTC
few | TRBJ2-7 | . | TRBV12-3/TRBV12-4 | CASSLIGEAYEQYF | TGTGCCAGCAGCTTGATTGGAGAGGCGTACGAGCAGTACTTC
. | TRBJ2-1 | . | TRBV30 | CAWSKSVPNEQFF | TGTGCCTGGAGCAAAAGCGTCCCAAATGAGCAGTTCTTC
. | TRBJ2-2 | . | TRBV20-1 | CSATYANTGELFF | TGCAGTGCTACGTACGCGAACACCGGGGAGCTGTTTTTT
once | TRBJ2-2 | . | TRBV6-2/TRBV6-3 | CASSYFPGRATGELFF | TGTGCCAGCAGTTACTTCCCAGGGCGAGCCACCGGGGAGCTGTTTTTT
. | TRBJ2-2 | . | TRBV5-1 | CASSLQDPTGELFF | TGCGCCAGCAGCTTACAGGACCCCACCGGGGAGCTGTTTTTT
. | TRBJ2-4 | TRBD2 | TRBV6-5 | CASSNRLAGEGNIQYF | TGTGCCAGCAGTAACCGACTAGCGGGAGAGGGAAACATTCAGTACTTC
. | TRBJ2-7 | . | TRBV4-1 | CASSLATSGATVNEQYF | TGCGCCAGCAGCCTCGCCACAAGTGGGGCCACGGTGAACGAGCAGTACTTC
few | TRBJ1-4 | . | TRBV20-1 | CSARDHRAGRIKGEKLFF | TGCAGTGCTAGAGATCACCGGGCAGGACGAATCAAGGGGGAAAAACTGTTTTTT
once | TRBJ2-2 | . | TRBV7-3 | CASSPRGAFPGELFF | TGTGCCAGCAGCCCTCGCGGGGCTTTTCCCGGGGAGCTGTTTTTT
. | TRBJ1-1 | . | TRBV5-1 | CASSRVMNTEAFF | TGCGCCAGCAGCAGGGTCATGAACACTGAAGCTTTCTTT
few | TRBJ2-5 | TRBD1 | TRBV5-5 | CASSFQQGVQETQYF | TGTGCCAGCAGCTTCCAACAGGGGGTCCAAGAGACCCAGTACTTC